The following is a T cell receptor beta chain sequence with its context. The entry originates in a study of blood T cell repertoires in COVID-19. Across the whole study: Material from acute and convalescent COVID-19 was sourced from the United States, Italy and Spain. Sources were T cells, B-cell-depleted T cells, or PBMCs; the material itself was cDNA or gDNA.

V lost 6 bases and J lost 5, with 18 bases in between. Germline V gene data show CDR1 as KGHSH and CDR2 as LQKENI. The CDR3 runs to 15 residues. In the authors' methods: Estimation of nucleated cell counts was performed using reference gene primer amplification. Data came from immunoSEQ multiplex PCR; TCRdb stores just in-frame clones and leaves some out. That table is the source of V, J and clone size, and D and trimming were worked out from the DNA. Of hundreds of thousands of clones listed, about 85% were seen once; the top ten hold 18%. The chain has TRBV18 and TRBJ2-3; maybe TRBD2 (7 bases). Sequenced material: peripheral blood. The receptor was isolated from an elderly woman with active or convalescent COVID-19. CDR3 region: CASSQQVGGLDTQYF. The CDR3 nucleotides read TGTGCCAGCTCTCAGCAAGTGGGGGGGCTAGATACGCAGTATTTT.